Below, one T cell receptor (beta chain) is given with its context. Its specificity is not known. These data originate in a study of T cell responses to AZD1222 COVID-19 vaccine. Points from the study as a whole: Spike-spanning, vaccine-associated CD4 TCRs were dominant at 160-218 and 743-854. Just 5 or 6 AZD1222 recipients tested seropositive at baseline. White British donors predominated, females outnumbered males, and clonal diversity was possibly underestimated. Sampling captured repertoires only after the peak T cell response.

Only in-frame clones appear in the TCRdb table, and some are missing; sequencing was by immunoSEQ multiplex PCR. The table shows around 140,000 clones, with roughly 90% occurring only once. CDR3 length equals 12 residues. J was trimmed by 4 bases and V by 8 bases; bases with no gene match: 2. Germline V gene sequence: CDR1 SNHLY, CDR2 FYNNEI. The sequence derives from an adult in good health. Specimen: peripheral blood, collected on day 0 of AZD1222 vaccination. This rearrangement joins TRBV2 to TRBJ2-7; 10 bases line up with TRBD2. The CDR3 DNA sequence: TGTGCCAGCCGGACTAGCGGATACGAGCAGTACTTC. Translation: CASRTSGYEQYF. The full variable domain, in which reference TRBV2 and TRBJ2-7 provide the parts outside the CDR3, is EPEVTQTPSHQVTQMGQEVILRCVPISNHLYFYWYRQILGQKVEFLVSFYNNEISEKSEIFDDQFSVERPDGSNFTLKIRSTKLEDSAMYFCASRTSGYEQYFGPGTRLTVT.